These 19 T cell receptor beta chains were all obtained from the same sample, sequenced in a study of vaccination and CD4 T cells after COVID-19. Specified treatment: approximately nine-day PBMC culture with coronavirus spike peptide pools or control peptides (ViraFEST assay). The Oncomine TCR Beta short-read assay sequenced DNA from cultured CD4+ T cells. TCRdb passed the PCR reads through MiXCR, listing each CDR3 protein once. The data show under 20,000 distinct CDR3 sequences, with roughly three fifths seen just once and about 12% held by the top ten. Their antigens are not known. The sequencing input was CD4+ T cells from blood, cultured in vitro. Source of these receptors: a human donor who had recovered from COVID-19.

The V and J genes are TRBV4-1 and TRBJ1-4; tentatively, D is TRBD1 (6 bases). The CDR3 contains 19 residues. In germline, CDR1 is MGHRA, CDR2 YSYEKL. The germline V and J ends were trimmed by 0 bases and 4 bases, with 21 bases remaining between them. In nucleotides, the CDR3 is TGCGCCAGCAGCCAAGATCCGCGGGGGAGGGGGACTCATAATGAAAAACTGTTTTTT. This encodes CASSQDPRGRGTHNEKLFF.

The chain joins TRBV7-2 to TRBJ2-7, with a possible D match to TRBD1 (5 bases). The germline gives CDR1 SGHTA, CDR2 FQGNSA. Trimming cost V 4 bases and J 3 bases, with 16 bases left between them. This CDR3 is built from 15 residues. CDR3 DNA: TGTGCCAGCAGCTATGAAGTGAGGACAAGCTACGAGCAGTACTTC. Its protein is CASSYEVRTSYEQYF.

V is TRBV20-1 and J is TRBJ1-1; D is perhaps TRBD1 (5 bases). V was pared by 6 bases and J by 7 bases, with 18 bases between. This CDR3 has 13 amino acids. The germline gives CDR1 DFQATT, CDR2 SNEGSKA (reference sequence). CDR3 region: CSALRGGRDEAFF. The CDR3 DNA reads TGCAGTGCCCTCCGGGGGGGGAGGGATGAAGCTTTCTTT.

The J gene is TRBJ2-7, the V gene TRBV19; 9 bases are shared with TRBD1. With V trimmed by 8 bases and J by 0 bases, 8 bases remained unmatched. The CDR3 length is 15 residues. Germline V gene sequence: CDR1 LNHDA, CDR2 SQIVND (reference sequence). CDR3: CASSSRTGASYEQYF. CDR3 coding DNA: TGTGCCAGTTCGAGCAGGACAGGGGCCTCCTACGAGCAGTACTTC.

The chain employs TRBV7-2 and TRBJ1-5; D remains unclear. CDR3 length equals 14 residues. Trimming stripped 8 bases from V and 1 base from J, with 12 bases between. Germline assignment: CDR1 SGHTA and CDR2 FQGNSA. CDR3 nucleotides: TGTGCCAGCGAACTAACCAGGAGCAATCAGCCCCAGCATTTT. Protein product: CASELTRSNQPQHF. Filled out from reference TRBV7-2 and TRBJ1-5, the complete variable domain reads GAGVSQSPSNKVTEKGKDVELRCDPISGHTALYWYRQSLGQGLEFLIYFQGNSAPDKSGLPSDRFSAERTGGSVSTLTIQRTQQEDSAVYLCASELTRSNQPQHFGDGTRLSIL.

This rearrangement joins TRBV27 to TRBJ2-7, with 9 bases matching TRBD2. The CDR3 extends over 13 amino acids. The ends lost 3 bases at V and 4 bases at J; junction bases unmatched: 1. From germline, CDR1 is MNHEY and CDR2 SMNVEV (reference sequence). CDR3 sequence reads: CASSLREGYEQYF. For the CDR3, the DNA is TGTGCCAGCAGTTTGCGGGAGGGGTACGAGCAGTACTTC.

This chain uses TRBV7-8 with TRBJ2-3, with D possibly matching TRBD2 (6 bases). V lost 0 bases, J lost 5 bases, and 15 bases lay in between. Germline V gives CDR1 SGHVS, CDR2 FQNEAQ. The CDR3 has 16 amino acids. CDR3: CASSLARVGSRDTQYF. The CDR3 DNA sequence: TGTGCCAGCAGCTTAGCCCGGGTCGGGAGTAGAGATACGCAGTATTTT.

The gene calls are TRBV25-1 and TRBJ1-1; tentative D call: TRBD1 (5 bases). The CDR3 is made up of 11 amino acids. CDR1 is MGHDK, CDR2 SYGVNS, per germline. Trimming took off 6 bases at V and 4 bases at J, with 6 bases between the two ends. In DNA form, the CDR3 reads TGTGCCAGCAGGGGGGTCACTGAAGCTTTCTTT. Translation: CASRGVTEAFF.

The chain couples TRBV20-1 to TRBJ2-3; 8 positions agree with TRBD2. Per the germline V gene, CDR1 is DFQATT and CDR2 is SNEGSKA (reference sequence). V lost 6 bases and J lost 3; bases outside the gene matches: 17. There are 17 residues in the CDR3. CDR3 DNA sequence: TGCAGTGCGACCAGGAGCGGGAGATCTAGCAGGACAGATACGCAGTATTTT. It encodes CSATRSGRSSRTDTQYF.

The sample holds a few counts of this clonotype. This chain links TRBV2 with TRBJ1-1; no reliable D call. CDR1 is SNHLY and CDR2 is FYNNEI in the germline V gene. CDR3 size: 14 residues. Trimming removed 6 bases from V and 2 bases from J, with 13 bases in between. CDR3 loop: CASRRSLLNTEAFF. The CDR3, as DNA: TGTGCCAGCAGGAGGTCCCTGCTCAACACTGAAGCTTTCTTT.

The chain combines TRBV20-1 with TRBJ1-1; no reliable D call. Germline V gene sequence: CDR1 DFQATT, CDR2 SNEGSKA (reference sequence). The CDR3 consists of 16 residues. Trimming cost V 0 bases and J 0 bases, with 14 bases left between them. This CDR3 reads CSARDFRGKVNTEAFF. CDR3 in DNA: TGCAGTGCTAGAGATTTTCGGGGAAAAGTGAACACTGAAGCTTTCTTT.

J is TRBJ1-2 and V is TRBV19; the D gene is possibly TRBD1 (5 bases). Deletions cut 0 bases from V and 4 bases from J, with 9 bases between. The germline CDR1 and CDR2 sequences are LNHDA and SQIVND (reference sequence). The CDR3 runs 14 residues. The DNA for the CDR3 is TGTGCCAGTAGTATAGATCGACAGCCCTATGGCTACACCTTC. Translation gives CASSIDRQPYGYTF.

The rearrangement uses TRBV29-1 and TRBJ1-2; 8 nucleotides align to TRBD1. The CDR3 contains 12 residues. The J segment lost 4 bases and the V segment lost 7 bases, leaving 5 bases of the junction unmatched. The germline gives CDR1 SQVTM, CDR2 ANQGSEA. CDR3 loop: CSAHTGGYGYTF. The CDR3 DNA reads as TGCAGCGCCCATACAGGGGGCTATGGCTACACCTTC. Full variable domain (rest looked up from reference TRBV29-1 and TRBJ1-2): SAVISQKPSRDICQRGTSLTIQCQVDSQVTMMFWYRQQPGQSLTLIATANQGSEATYESGFVIDKFPISRPNLTFSTLTVSNMSPEDSSIYLCSAHTGGYGYTFGSGTRLTVV.

The rearrangement uses TRBV7-2 and TRBJ2-3; 7 nucleotides agree with TRBD2. V lost 5 bases and J lost 7; bases outside the gene matches: 6. CDR1 SGHTA and CDR2 FQGNSA come from the germline V gene. There are 13 residues in the CDR3. The DNA for the CDR3 is TGTGCCAGCAGCCCCCCGACTAGCTATACGCAGTATTTT. Protein product: CASSPPTSYTQYF.

This rearrangement joins TRBV7-9 to TRBJ1-1; D might be TRBD1 (5 bases). Germline values: CDR1 SEHNR, CDR2 FQNEAQ (reference sequence). Trimming left V 6 bases short and J 7 bases short, with 15 bases between. This CDR3 spans 13 amino acids. Here the CDR3 reads CASRAKVGGEAFF. The CDR3 DNA sequence: TGTGCCAGCAGGGCGAAAGTCGGGGGTGAAGCTTTCTTT.

The chain carries TRBV6-5 and TRBJ1-2, with TRBD1 matching over 8 bases. Germline assignment: CDR1 MNHEY and CDR2 SVGAGI. The CDR3 spans 18 residues. The V and J ends lost 2 bases and 5 bases, in that order; junction bases with no gene match: 16. CDR3 nucleotides: TGTGCCAGCAGTTACGCCCCCAGAACCAGGGGGCCCGGGTATGGCTACACCTTC. Protein sequence: CASSYAPRTRGPGYGYTF.

The chain carries TRBV11-3 and TRBJ1-2; D not resolved. Looked up from germline, CDR1 is SGHNT and CDR2 is YENEEA. V gave up 4 bases and J gave up 5 bases, with 8 bases separating them. This CDR3 spans 12 amino acids. The CDR3: CASSSGIYGYTF. In DNA form, the CDR3 reads TGTGCCAGCAGCTCCGGGATTTATGGCTACACCTTC.

V and J are TRBV20-1 and TRBJ2-5, with a tentative D call TRBD1 (6 bases). Deletions cut 4 bases from V and 1 base from J, with 10 bases between. CDR1 and CDR2 (germline): DFQATT, SNEGSKA (reference sequence). The CDR3 is 13 amino acids. The DNA of the CDR3 is TGCAGTGCTATACGGGACACCCAAGAGACCCAGTACTTC. It translates to CSAIRDTQETQYF.

The chain couples TRBV12-3 or TRBV12-4 to TRBJ1-3; 7 nucleotides agree with TRBD1. V trimming: 6 bases; J trimming: 5 bases; junction bases outside the gene matches: 4. The CDR3 runs 13 residues. The CDR3: CASREGARNTIYF. The CDR3 coding sequence is TGTGCCAGCAGAGAGGGGGCTAGAAACACCATATATTTT.